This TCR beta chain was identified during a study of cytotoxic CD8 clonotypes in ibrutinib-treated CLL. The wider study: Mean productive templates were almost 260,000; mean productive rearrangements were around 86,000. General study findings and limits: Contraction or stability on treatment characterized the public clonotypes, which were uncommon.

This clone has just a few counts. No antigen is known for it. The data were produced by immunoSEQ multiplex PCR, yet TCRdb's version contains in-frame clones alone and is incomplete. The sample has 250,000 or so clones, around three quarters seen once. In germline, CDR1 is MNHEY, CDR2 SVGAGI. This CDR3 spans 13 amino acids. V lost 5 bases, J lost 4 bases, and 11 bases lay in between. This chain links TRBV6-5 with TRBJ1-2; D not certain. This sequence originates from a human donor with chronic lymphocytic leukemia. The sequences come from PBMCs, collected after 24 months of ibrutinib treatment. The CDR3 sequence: CASSETGSYGYTF. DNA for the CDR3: TGTGCCAGCAGTGAAACGGGAAGCTATGGCTACACCTTC.